Listed below are T cell receptor beta chains from one sample, sequenced in a study of blood T cells in healthy people across ages. TCRdb called the 5' RACE reads again in MiXCR, with one record for every CDR3 protein. The sample lists fewer than 900,000 distinct CDR3 sequences, 35% to 40% occurring once. Sample: blood. These receptors were obtained from a man between 18 and 29 years old in good health. The CDR3 runs from the conserved cysteine through the conserved F or W. A D gene is named only where the DNA matches it firmly. The size of a clone is reported for some rows only, either as once, few or many, or as a class for expanded clones.

clone size	V gene	J gene	D gene	CDR3 DNA	CDR3 protein
many	TRBV7-2	TRBJ2-3	.	TGTGCCAGCAGCCAATATGACACAGATACGCAGTATTTT	CASSQYDTDTQYF
many	TRBV7-3	TRBJ1-2	.	TGTGCCAGCAGCCATGACAGTAACTATGGCTACACCTTC	CASSHDSNYGYTF
few	TRBV2	TRBJ2-1	.	TGTGCCAGCAGAGGACACCAGCAGTTCTTC	CASRGHQQFF
.	TRBV2	TRBJ1-6	TRBD1	TGTGCCAGCAGTGAGGGACAGTGGAATTCACCCCTCCACTTT	CASSEGQWNSPLHF
many	TRBV5-1	TRBJ2-3	.	TGCGCCAGCAGCGTGGGGATAAGCACAGATACGCAGTATTTT	CASSVGISTDTQYF
many	TRBV4-2	TRBJ2-7	.	TGTGCCAGCAGCCAAACCCTTGGGGGAATCTACGAGCAGTACTTC	CASSQTLGGIYEQYF
.	TRBV12-3/TRBV12-4	TRBJ1-5	.	TGTGCCAGCAGTTTCAGGGACAATAGCAATCAGCCCCAGCATTTT	CASSFRDNSNQPQHF
few	TRBV20-1	TRBJ1-2	.	TGCAGTGCTAGCGGAAACCCTCGCGCTTTCGTCTACACCTTC	CSASGNPRAFVYTF
many	TRBV20-1	TRBJ1-4	.	TGCAGTGCTAGAGCCCCGGGGGGCCTTAATGAAAAACTGTTTTTT	CSARAPGGLNEKLFF
.	TRBV13	TRBJ2-3	TRBD1	TGTGCCAGCAGCTTAGTTCCAGGGGGCGCCCCTGGAGATACGCAGTATTTT	CASSLVPGGAPGDTQYF
.	TRBV5-1	TRBJ2-7	.	TGCGCCAGCAGCTTCAGCTATGGACCCTACGAGCAGTACTTC	CASSFSYGPYEQYF
many	TRBV29-1	TRBJ2-3	.	TGCAGCGTTGAAGTATGGCAGGGGATAAGCACAGATACGCAGTATTTT	CSVEVWQGISTDTQYF
.	TRBV5-1	TRBJ2-7	.	TGCGCCAGCAGCTCCCTAAACCCCTCCTACAATGAGCAGTACTTC	CASSSLNPSYNEQYF
.	TRBV12-3/TRBV12-4	TRBJ1-1	.	TGTGCCAGCAGCCCCTTCGGAAGCGCAGCTTTCTTT	CASSPFGSAAFF
few	TRBV14	TRBJ1-1	TRBD1	TGTGCCAGCAGCCGACTGACAGGGGTCACTGAAGCTTTCTTT	CASSRLTGVTEAFF
.	TRBV5-1	TRBJ1-6	TRBD1	TGCGCCAGCAGCCTAAAAACAGGGGGAATGGATTCACCCCTCCACTTT	CASSLKTGGMDSPLHF
few	TRBV7-2	TRBJ2-1	.	TGTGCCAGCAGCCCGGTCGGCCTTCCCGAGCAGTTCTTC	CASSPVGLPEQFF
.	TRBV10-2	TRBJ2-3	.	TGCGCCAGCAGTGAGTCCTCGATAATGCCGCCGACGCAGTATTTT	CASSESSIMPPTQYF
.	TRBV7-2	TRBJ2-3	TRBD2	TGTGCCAGCAGCTTACAATTGCGGGGGGGCATCGCAGATACGCAGTATTTT	CASSLQLRGGIADTQYF
few	TRBV20-1	TRBJ2-5	.	TGCAGTGCTAGTGACGGACCCCAAGAGGCCCAGTACTTC	CSASDGPQEAQYF
.	TRBV3-1	TRBJ2-5	.	TGTGCCAGCAGCGAAAGGGGTAGAGAGACCCAGTACTTC	CASSERGRETQYF
.	TRBV12-3/TRBV12-4	TRBJ2-7	TRBD1	TGTGCCAGCAGTTACAGGGGGCTTAGGTACTACGAGCAGTACTTC	CASSYRGLRYYEQYF
once	TRBV3-1	TRBJ2-3	.	TGTGCCAGCACCCACGCTAGCGAGGGAGCAGATACGCAGTATTTT	CASTHASEGADTQYF
.	TRBV20-1	TRBJ2-7	.	TGCAGTGCTAGTAATGAGGTCGGACACACCTGCGGGCAGTACTTC	CSASNEVGHTCGQYF
.	TRBV24-1	TRBJ2-1	.	TGTGCCACCAGTGATTGGGGGGGGGGCCGAAATGAGCAGTTCTTC	CATSDWGGGRNEQFF
few	TRBV20-1	TRBJ2-7	TRBD1	TGCAGTTCAGGGGGCAAGTACAATGAGCAGTACTTC	CSSGGKYNEQYF
.	TRBV7-9	TRBJ1-1	.	TGTGCCAGCAGCTTCGGCGGGGGGGTAATGAGTGAAGCTTTCTTT	CASSFGGGVMSEAFF
.	TRBV29-1	TRBJ2-7	.	TGCAGCGTTGAAGGGATCGAAGGCTCCTACAATGAGCAGTACTTC	CSVEGIEGSYNEQYF
few	TRBV12-3/TRBV12-4	TRBJ1-2	.	TGTGCCAGCAGTTTGGAGAAGGGGGGTGTCTACACCTTC	CASSLEKGGVYTF
.	TRBV20-1	TRBJ2-7	.	TGCAGTGCCCCCGGGCTTGACGTGCGCTCCTACGAGCAGTACTTC	CSAPGLDVRSYEQYF
many	TRBV28	TRBJ2-1	TRBD1	TGTGCCAGCAGTAGTGGGACAGAAAACAATGAGCAGTTCTTC	CASSSGTENNEQFF
.	TRBV7-2	TRBJ2-3	TRBD1	TGTGCCAGCAGCTTAGTGGTGACAGGGGGTACAGATACGCAGTATTTT	CASSLVVTGGTDTQYF
few	TRBV29-1	TRBJ2-1	TRBD1	TGCAGCGGAGCGACAGGGTCGTATAATGAGCAGTTCTTC	CSGATGSYNEQFF
.	TRBV5-5	TRBJ2-3	.	TGTGCCAGCAGCTCAGGGGAGATTAGCACAGATACGCAGTATTTT	CASSSGEISTDTQYF
.	TRBV7-8	TRBJ1-2	TRBD1	TGTGCCAGCAGCCACAACAGGGGGCGGATCCGGGGCTATGGCTACACCTTC	CASSHNRGRIRGYGYTF
many	TRBV29-1	TRBJ1-2	TRBD1	TGCAGCGTTGATAGGGGACAGGGAGCTAACTATGGCTACACCTTC	CSVDRGQGANYGYTF
many	TRBV29-1	TRBJ2-1	.	TGCAGCGTAGTCCGGAGGCTCTACAATGAGCAGTTCTTC	CSVVRRLYNEQFF
.	TRBV7-6	TRBJ2-3	.	TGTGCCAGCAGCCTGATGGACACATCAGCCACAGATACGCAGTATTTT	CASSLMDTSATDTQYF
few	TRBV4-2	TRBJ1-3	.	TGTGCCAGCAGCCAAGCAGGGGCGCCTGGAAACACCATATATTTT	CASSQAGAPGNTIYF
.	TRBV4-1	TRBJ2-3	TRBD2	TGCGCCAGCAGCCAAGGTCGCCCGCGGCGGGGGGTGACAGATACGCAGTATTTT	CASSQGRPRRGVTDTQYF
many	TRBV3-1	TRBJ2-7	.	TGTGCCAGCAGCCAGGATCAGACCTCCTACGAGCAGTACTTC	CASSQDQTSYEQYF
few	TRBV20-1	TRBJ2-7	.	TGCAGTGCTAGGCCTACCGAAAACAATGAGCAGTACTTC	CSARPTENNEQYF
many	TRBV7-2	TRBJ2-7	.	TGTGCCAGCAGCTCAACCGGGACCTCAGACGAGCAGTACTTC	CASSSTGTSDEQYF
.	TRBV20-1	TRBJ2-2	TRBD2	TGCAGTGCTCCTTCGACTAGCCTCAACACCGGGGAGCTGTTTTTT	CSAPSTSLNTGELFF
many	TRBV15	TRBJ1-5	.	TGTGCCACCAGCAGTGGACAGCTCAATCAGCCCCAGCATTTT	CATSSGQLNQPQHF
many	TRBV12-3/TRBV12-4	TRBJ2-1	.	TGTGCCAGCAGCATAATCGGCGATGAGCAGTTCTTC	CASSIIGDEQFF
.	TRBV7-2	TRBJ2-2	TRBD1	TGTGCCAGCATCAATACAGGGGGCGCGAACACCGGGGAGCTGTTTTTT	CASINTGGANTGELFF
.	TRBV29-1	TRBJ2-5	TRBD1	TGCGGCGGACAGGGGAATGAGCAGTACTTC	CGGQGNEQYF
many	TRBV4-3	TRBJ2-3	TRBD2	TGCGCCAGCAGCCACGAACTAGCGGGAGGCACAGATACGCAGTATTTT	CASSHELAGGTDTQYF
.	TRBV15	TRBJ2-3	.	TGTGCCACCAGCAGAGATCTCCCCCACAGGGACACAGATACGCAGTATTTT	CATSRDLPHRDTDTQYF
.	TRBV5-1	TRBJ1-6	.	TGCGCCAGCAGCGTATGGGGGGTGAATTCACCCCTCCACTTT	CASSVWGVNSPLHF
few	TRBV7-2	TRBJ2-7	.	TGTGCCAGCAGCTTAGGAGAGAGAGAGCAGTACTTC	CASSLGEREQYF
few	TRBV4-1	TRBJ1-2	TRBD1	TGCGCCAGCAGCCCCAGCGGGGGACAGGGGGCCTATGGCTACACCTTC	CASSPSGGQGAYGYTF
.	TRBV9	TRBJ2-1	.	TGTACCAGCAGTCCACGTACAGTCTACAATGAGCAGTTCTTC	CTSSPRTVYNEQFF
.	TRBV20-1	TRBJ2-7	.	TGCAGTGCTAGAAATGGACTTGGGAGGGAGCAGTACTTC	CSARNGLGREQYF
.	TRBV3-1	TRBJ2-5	.	TGTGCCAACAGCCCCAGGGACCTTGGAACGGAGACCCAGTACTTC	CANSPRDLGTETQYF
.	TRBV12-3/TRBV12-4	TRBJ2-7	.	TGTGCCAGCAGTTTAGGCCACAGTGGATCGTACAATGAGCAGTACTTC	CASSLGHSGSYNEQYF
many	TRBV9	TRBJ1-2	.	TGTGCCAGCAGCTACCAGGGTAACTATGGCTACACCTTC	CASSYQGNYGYTF
.	TRBV4-3	TRBJ1-5	.	TGCGCCAGCAGCCAAGATCCGGGAGACGATAGCAATCAGCCCCAGCATTTT	CASSQDPGDDSNQPQHF